This T cell receptor (beta chain) originates from a study of T cell changes during pregnancy in multiple sclerosis. This CDR3 is built from 14 residues. Germline CDR1 reads SGHRS; CDR2 reads YFSETQ. The V gene end was trimmed by 4 bases and the J gene end by 3 bases; junction bases not matched to a gene: 3. Produced via immunoSEQ multiplex PCR; TCRdb's table is partial and in-frame only. The table records about 98,000 clones, approximately 90% of them present only once. The origin of this receptor is a female donor in good health, enrolled as a control in a pregnancy study. The chain joins TRBV5-1 to TRBJ2-1; 8 nucleotides agree with TRBD1. Sequenced here: peripheral blood, sampled after pregnancy. The CDR3 region has the DNA TGCGCCAGCAGCGCGGGACAGGTCTACAATGAGCAGTTCTTC. Amino acid sequence: CASSAGQVYNEQFF.